Listed below are T cell receptor beta chains from one sample, sequenced in a study of OX40 agonist ivuxolimab in advanced cancers. Data came from immunoSEQ multiplex PCR; TCRdb stores just in-frame clones and leaves some out. The sample has tens of thousands of clones; around 88% are singletons. The specimen was CD4+ or CD8+ T cells sorted from blood, collected in a trial of the OX40 agonist ivuxolimab. All receptors come from an adult with an advanced solid tumor such as melanoma, head and neck, liver or kidney cancer. Both conserved end residues are part of each CDR3. A D gene is named only where the DNA matches it firmly. The listing skips clone size in some rows; elsewhere it reads once, few, many or a size class.

-,TRBJ1-2,TRBV21-1,-,TGTGCCAGCAGCCGGGACAGGGTTTACGGCTACACCTTC,CASSRDRVYGYTF
-,TRBJ2-1,TRBV10-3,-,TGTGCCATCAGTGTCGGGGAAGCGCAGTTCTTC,CAISVGEAQFF
-,TRBJ1-2,TRBV6-5,TRBD1,TGTGCCAGCAGGCGACAGGGGGCCCCTAACTATGGCTACACCTTC,CASRRQGAPNYGYTF
once,TRBJ1-4,TRBV5-5,-,TGTGCCAGCAGCCTGACAGTAAATAATGAAAAACTGTTTTTT,CASSLTVNNEKLFF
-,TRBJ1-5,TRBV27,-,TGTGCCAGCAGTTCGGGACTGATGAATCAGCCCCAGCATTTT,CASSSGLMNQPQHF
-,TRBJ1-5,TRBV6-6,TRBD1,TGTGCCAGCAGTTACGACAGGGTTCAGCCCCAGCATTTT,CASSYDRVQPQHF
-,TRBJ2-2,TRBV7-3,-,TGTGCCAGCAGCTCTAGCTCAGTGGCCCGGGAGCTGTTTTTT,CASSSSSVARELFF
-,TRBJ1-5,TRBV21-1,-,TGTGCCAGCAGCACCCGGGAGGAGCCCCAGCATTTT,CASSTREEPQHF
-,TRBJ2-3,TRBV4-2,-,TGTGCCAGCAGCCAAGATTGGGGAAGGGACACAGATACGCAGTATTTT,CASSQDWGRDTDTQYF
few,TRBJ1-6,TRBV7-9,-,TGTGCCAGCAGCTTAAGGGGAGGGAGCGAGAATTCACCCCTCCACTTT,CASSLRGGSENSPLHF
-,TRBJ1-6,TRBV19,-,TGTGCCAGTAGGACTCCCCTGGTGAACGATAATTCACCCCTCCACTTT,CASRTPLVNDNSPLHF
-,TRBJ1-4,TRBV5-5,-,TGTGCCAGCAGCTTTTTTTTGGGCGATGAAAAACTGTTTTTT,CASSFFLGDEKLFF
-,TRBJ1-2,TRBV6-1,-,TGTGCCAGCAGGGGACTAGGGGTCTATGCCAATGGCTACACCTTC,CASRGLGVYANGYTF
-,TRBJ1-3,TRBV7-9,-,TGTGCCAGCAGCTTACCAACAGTCTCTGGAAACACCATATATTTT,CASSLPTVSGNTIYF
-,TRBJ1-5,TRBV4-2,-,TGTGCCAGCAGCCAAATTCCCAATAGCAATCAGCCCCAGCATTTT,CASSQIPNSNQPQHF
-,TRBJ1-2,TRBV28,-,TGTGCCAGCAGTAGAACAGGGTATGGCTACACCTTC,CASSRTGYGYTF
once,TRBJ2-5,TRBV11-2,TRBD1,TGTGCCAGCAGCTCGGGTCGGACAGGGGGTACTGAGACCCAGTACTTC,CASSSGRTGGTETQYF
-,TRBJ1-1,TRBV10-3,TRBD1,TGTGCCATCAGTGAGTCTGGGACAGGGCGGAACACTGAAGCTTTCTTT,CAISESGTGRNTEAFF
-,TRBJ1-1,TRBV2,-,TGTGCCAGCAGTGGGGCACCGAACACTGAAGCTTTCTTT,CASSGAPNTEAFF
-,TRBJ2-1,TRBV27,TRBD2,TGTGCCAGCAGCCGGGCGGGGGGACCCACCTCCTACAATGAGCAGTTCTTC,CASSRAGGPTSYNEQFF
-,TRBJ2-1,TRBV18,TRBD2,TGTGCCAGCTCACCTCCGGGGGGGCAATACAATGAGCAGTTCTTC,CASSPPGGQYNEQFF
-,TRBJ2-7,TRBV30,-,TGTGCCTGGAGTCCTTCGCGGACAGTCCCCTACGAGCAGTACTTC,CAWSPSRTVPYEQYF
-,TRBJ1-1,TRBV5-5,-,TGTGCCAGCAGCTTGAAGGGTATGGTAGCTTTCTTT,CASSLKGMVAFF
-,TRBJ1-1,TRBV28,-,TGTGCCAGCAGGAAACAGAAAAACACTGAAGCTTTCTTT,CASRKQKNTEAFF
-,TRBJ1-2,TRBV19,-,TGTGCCAGTAGATCGAGGTACTTGGATGGCTACACCTTC,CASRSRYLDGYTF
-,TRBJ1-6,TRBV7-6,TRBD1,TGTGCCAGCAGCGCCCAGGGGGCCGGTAATTCACCCCTCCACTTT,CASSAQGAGNSPLHF
-,TRBJ2-7,TRBV7-8,-,TGTGCCAGCAGCTTAGCGCAACGTTACGAGCAGTACTTC,CASSLAQRYEQYF
-,TRBJ2-3,TRBV2,-,TGTGCCAGCAGTGAGAAGAAGGGTTTTTGGGCAGATACGCAGTATTTT,CASSEKKGFWADTQYF
-,TRBJ2-1,TRBV9,TRBD2,TGTGCCAGCAGCCCAGGGACTAGCGTTTACAATGAGCAGTTCTTC,CASSPGTSVYNEQFF
-,TRBJ1-5,TRBV27,TRBD1,TGTGCCAGCAGTCGGACAGGGGGCTATCAGCCCCAGCATTTT,CASSRTGGYQPQHF
few,TRBJ1-1,TRBV5-1,-,TGCGCCAGCAGCCTGGGGGGTAGCACTGAAGCTTTCTTT,CASSLGGSTEAFF
-,TRBJ2-7,TRBV7-9,-,TGTGCCAGTGGCTGGACGGAGCAGTACTTC,CASGWTEQYF
-,TRBJ1-1,TRBV28,-,TGTGCCAGCAGTTTAGGTCAATGGGGTTCAGGGAAGAGGACTGAAGCTTTCTTT,CASSLGQWGSGKRTEAFF
-,TRBJ2-4,TRBV30,-,TGTGCCTGGAGTGTAGAACGGACGGCCCTAGCCAAAAACATTCAGTACTTC,CAWSVERTALAKNIQYF
-,TRBJ1-1,TRBV27,-,TGTGCCAGCAGTTTGTATGCGGAGGCTGGCGCTTTCTTT,CASSLYAEAGAFF
-,TRBJ2-3,TRBV14,-,TGTGCCAGCAGCCAAGTTGAGCGGTCTACGCAGTATTTT,CASSQVERSTQYF
once,TRBJ1-5,TRBV18,-,TGTGCCAGCTCACCAGGGGCATCTTATAGCAATCAGCCCCAGCATTTT,CASSPGASYSNQPQHF
-,TRBJ2-3,TRBV18,-,TGTGCCAGCTCACCCACAGGGAGGCTCAGAGATACGCAGTATTTT,CASSPTGRLRDTQYF
-,TRBJ1-1,TRBV2,-,TGTGCCAGCAGTGTCGCGAGGACAGAAGGGATGAACACTGAAGCTTTCTTT,CASSVARTEGMNTEAFF
-,TRBJ1-3,TRBV5-1,-,TGCGCCAGCCCCTCTGAGGCGTACTCTGGAAACACCATATATTTT,CASPSEAYSGNTIYF